Listed below are T cell receptor beta chains from one sample, sequenced in a study of shared clonotypes between healthy human individuals. Sequencing was performed with immunoSEQ multiplex PCR; in TCRdb, only in-frame clones are kept and a portion is missing. The table has some 740,000 clones, roughly 92% seen once. Specimen: naive CD8+ T cells sorted from blood. The source is a man aged 30 to 45 in good health. CDR3s include the opening cysteine and the closing phenylalanine or tryptophan. A D gene is named only where the DNA matches it firmly. Clone size is stated in some rows and not others, as once, few, many or a class when expanded.

V: TRBV5-4; D: TRBD2; J: TRBJ2-1; size: NA; CDR3: CASSADSGRASGEQFF; DNA: TGTGCCAGCAGCGCAGATAGCGGGAGGGCCTCGGGTGAGCAGTTCTTC
V: TRBV27; D: TRBD2; J: TRBJ2-1; size: NA; CDR3: CASSAGTSGSNEQFF; DNA: TGTGCCAGCAGTGCCGGGACTAGCGGGAGTAATGAGCAGTTCTTC
V: TRBV27; D: TRBD1; J: TRBJ2-5; size: NA; CDR3: CASSSGTATQETQYF; DNA: TGTGCCAGCAGTTCGGGGACAGCCACCCAAGAGACCCAGTACTTC
V: TRBV28; D: TRBD2; J: TRBJ2-3; size: once; CDR3: CASSLLAASTDTQYF; DNA: TGTGCCAGCAGTTTACTAGCGGCTAGCACAGATACGCAGTATTTT
V: TRBV11-2; D: TRBD2; J: TRBJ2-7; size: NA; CDR3: CASNPGLAGEMSFYEQYF; DNA: TGTGCCAGCAATCCGGGACTAGCGGGAGAAATGAGCTTTTACGAGCAGTACTTC
V: TRBV5-1; D: NA; J: TRBJ2-1; size: NA; CDR3: CASNEGNEQFF; DNA: TGCGCCAGCAACGAGGGGAATGAGCAGTTCTTC
V: TRBV28; D: TRBD1; J: TRBJ2-1; size: NA; CDR3: CASSLIGGQGAPTVRTYNEQFF; DNA: TGTGCCAGCAGTTTAATAGGTGGACAGGGGGCTCCGACCGTCAGGACCTACAATGAGCAGTTCTTC
V: TRBV6-5; D: TRBD1; J: TRBJ1-2; size: NA; CDR3: CASSYPFVQGDYGYTF; DNA: TGTGCCAGCAGTTACCCATTTGTACAGGGGGACTATGGCTACACCTTC
V: TRBV11-2; D: NA; J: TRBJ1-5; size: NA; CDR3: CASSSTGTRFDQPQHF; DNA: TGTGCCAGCAGCTCGACCGGGACACGGTTCGATCAGCCCCAGCATTTT
V: TRBV7-2; D: NA; J: TRBJ2-7; size: NA; CDR3: CASSLGLATYEQYF; DNA: TGTGCCAGCAGCTTGGGACTTGCAACCTACGAGCAGTACTTC
V: TRBV10-3; D: NA; J: TRBJ2-3; size: NA; CDR3: CAISESFVDPSTDTQYF; DNA: TGTGCCATCAGTGAGTCGTTTGTGGATCCCAGCACAGATACGCAGTATTTT
V: TRBV7-9; D: NA; J: TRBJ2-5; size: NA; CDR3: CASSSPIPYQETQYF; DNA: TGTGCCAGCAGCTCACCGATACCGTACCAAGAGACCCAGTACTTC
V: TRBV6-1; D: NA; J: TRBJ2-1; size: NA; CDR3: CASSEAILGDEQFF; DNA: TGTGCCAGCAGTGAAGCGATTCTAGGGGATGAGCAGTTCTTC
V: TRBV28; D: NA; J: TRBJ1-1; size: NA; CDR3: CASSLSGNEAFF; DNA: TGTGCCAGCAGTTTGTCCGGGAACGAAGCTTTCTTT
V: TRBV27; D: NA; J: TRBJ1-5; size: NA; CDR3: CASSLQGINQPQHF; DNA: TGTGCCAGCAGTTTGCAGGGTATCAATCAGCCCCAGCATTTT
V: TRBV6-5; D: NA; J: TRBJ2-7; size: NA; CDR3: CASSPQDYGSYEQYF; DNA: TGTGCCAGCAGTCCCCAGGACTACGGATCCTACGAGCAGTACTTC
V: TRBV7-9; D: TRBD2; J: TRBJ2-7; size: NA; CDR3: CASSFTGTSGSASYEQYF; DNA: TGTGCCAGCAGCTTTACCGGGACTAGCGGGAGTGCGTCCTACGAGCAGTACTTC
V: TRBV27; D: TRBD1; J: TRBJ2-7; size: NA; CDR3: CASSGTGAKQYF; DNA: TGTGCCAGCAGCGGGACAGGGGCGAAGCAGTACTTC
V: TRBV18; D: NA; J: TRBJ1-1; size: NA; CDR3: CASSRDTLNTEAFF; DNA: TGTGCCAGCTCACGGGACACCCTGAACACTGAAGCTTTCTTT
V: TRBV28; D: NA; J: TRBJ2-2; size: NA; CDR3: CASSSNAHRGGGENTGELFF; DNA: TGTGCCAGCAGTTCAAATGCCCACCGTGGAGGGGGCGAGAACACCGGGGAGCTGTTTTTT
V: TRBV28; D: NA; J: TRBJ1-1; size: NA; CDR3: CASRTTVPRWEDTEAFF; DNA: TGTGCCAGCAGAACTACAGTTCCAAGATGGGAGGACACTGAAGCTTTCTTT
V: TRBV19; D: NA; J: TRBJ2-1; size: NA; CDR3: CASRSAAGGYNEQFF; DNA: TGTGCCAGTAGGTCGGCCGCAGGGGGGTACAATGAGCAGTTCTTC
V: TRBV7-6; D: NA; J: TRBJ2-2; size: few; CDR3: CASRPGTANTGELFF; DNA: TGTGCCAGCAGGCCCGGGACCGCGAACACCGGGGAGCTGTTTTTT
V: TRBV9; D: TRBD2; J: TRBJ2-1; size: once; CDR3: CASSNPLAGEQFF; DNA: TGTGCCAGCAGCAACCCTCTAGCGGGAGAGCAGTTCTTC
V: TRBV29-1; D: NA; J: TRBJ2-3; size: NA; CDR3: CSVELVVTDTQYF; DNA: TGCAGCGTTGAGCTAGTTGTCACAGATACGCAGTATTTT
V: TRBV5-5; D: NA; J: TRBJ2-1; size: once; CDR3: CASSLVSSYNEQFF; DNA: TGTGCCAGCAGCTTGGTTAGCTCCTACAATGAGCAGTTCTTC
V: TRBV13; D: NA; J: TRBJ2-3; size: NA; CDR3: CASSLKGSADTQYF; DNA: TGTGCCAGCAGCTTAAAGGGGTCGGCAGATACGCAGTATTTT
V: TRBV4-1; D: NA; J: TRBJ1-1; size: NA; CDR3: CASSRGSGTEAFF; DNA: TGCGCCAGCAGCCGAGGAAGTGGGACTGAAGCTTTCTTT
V: TRBV19; D: TRBD2; J: TRBJ2-7; size: NA; CDR3: CASSPTGTSGFYEQYF; DNA: TGTGCCAGTAGTCCCACCGGGACTAGCGGGTTCTACGAGCAGTACTTC
V: TRBV15; D: NA; J: TRBJ2-3; size: NA; CDR3: CATSRTEKDRGYETGTSGTDTQYF; DNA: TGTGCCACCAGCAGAACTGAAAAAGACAGGGGGTACGAAACCGGGACTAGCGGCACAGATACGCAGTATTTT
V: TRBV7-2; D: TRBD2; J: TRBJ2-1; size: NA; CDR3: CASSSWRTSGRGSYNEQFF; DNA: TGTGCCAGCAGCTCCTGGAGGACTAGCGGGAGGGGTTCCTACAATGAGCAGTTCTTC
V: TRBV27; D: TRBD2; J: TRBJ2-7; size: NA; CDR3: CASSKPGLGSYEQYF; DNA: TGTGCCAGCAGTAAACCGGGACTAGGGTCCTACGAGCAGTACTTC
V: TRBV27; D: TRBD1; J: TRBJ1-5; size: NA; CDR3: CASSKGQSNQPQHF; DNA: TGTGCCAGCAGCAAGGGACAGAGCAATCAGCCCCAGCATTTT
V: TRBV29-1; D: TRBD1; J: TRBJ2-1; size: NA; CDR3: CSGTGQGRYEQFF; DNA: TGCAGCGGTACGGGACAGGGACGTTACGAGCAGTTCTTC
V: TRBV7-9; D: NA; J: TRBJ1-4; size: once; CDR3: CASSLGQNKLFF; DNA: TGTGCCAGCAGCTTAGGACAGAATAAACTGTTTTTT
V: TRBV27; D: NA; J: TRBJ2-3; size: NA; CDR3: CAAARRDTSTDTQYF; DNA: TGTGCCGCCGCGAGGCGGGACACTAGCACAGATACGCAGTATTTT
V: TRBV29-1; D: TRBD1; J: TRBJ1-4; size: NA; CDR3: CSVEDRDRGGEKLFF; DNA: TGCAGCGTTGAAGATCGGGACAGGGGAGGTGAAAAACTGTTTTTT
V: TRBV28; D: NA; J: TRBJ2-3; size: NA; CDR3: CASSSLTSLGTDTQYF; DNA: TGTGCCAGCAGTTCCCTGACTAGTTTGGGCACAGATACGCAGTATTTT
V: TRBV7-6; D: NA; J: TRBJ2-7; size: NA; CDR3: CASSLGWGEAPWEQYF; DNA: TGTGCCAGCAGCCTCGGCTGGGGGGAGGCCCCCTGGGAGCAGTACTTC
V: TRBV7-9; D: NA; J: TRBJ2-1; size: NA; CDR3: CASSLGESYNEQFF; DNA: TGTGCCAGCAGCTTAGGGGAGTCCTACAATGAGCAGTTCTTC
V: TRBV11-2; D: NA; J: TRBJ2-5; size: NA; CDR3: CASSLEASWTQYF; DNA: TGTGCCAGCAGCTTAGAGGCAAGTTGGACCCAGTACTTC
V: TRBV27; D: NA; J: TRBJ1-3; size: NA; CDR3: CASREGGYDGNTIYF; DNA: TGTGCCAGCAGGGAGGGGGGATATGATGGAAACACCATATATTTT
V: TRBV9; D: NA; J: TRBJ1-1; size: NA; CDR3: CASSGGLNTEAFF; DNA: TGTGCCAGCAGTGGAGGATTGAACACTGAAGCTTTCTTT
V: TRBV19; D: TRBD2; J: TRBJ2-3; size: NA; CDR3: CASSPGLAGAIDTQYF; DNA: TGTGCCAGTAGTCCCGGACTAGCGGGAGCCATAGATACGCAGTATTTT
V: TRBV13; D: NA; J: TRBJ2-5; size: NA; CDR3: CASSLVKGIQETQYF; DNA: TGTGCCAGCAGCTTAGTTAAAGGAATACAAGAGACCCAGTACTTC
V: TRBV2; D: NA; J: TRBJ2-4; size: NA; CDR3: CASSERTGFGSIQYF; DNA: TGTGCCAGCAGTGAAAGGACGGGTTTCGGGAGCATTCAGTACTTC
V: TRBV27; D: TRBD2; J: TRBJ2-7; size: NA; CDR3: CASSGRLAGGYEQYF; DNA: TGTGCCAGCAGTGGGAGACTAGCGGGAGGCTACGAGCAGTACTTC
V: TRBV12-1; D: NA; J: TRBJ1-5; size: NA; CDR3: CASSFVMVGRNQPQHF; DNA: TGTGCCAGCAGCTTTGTTATGGTAGGCAGAAATCAGCCCCAGCATTTT
V: TRBV28; D: NA; J: TRBJ1-5; size: NA; CDR3: CATSRARQNQPQHF; DNA: TGTGCCACTAGTCGTGCGAGGCAGAATCAGCCCCAGCATTTT
V: TRBV6-5; D: TRBD2; J: TRBJ2-1; size: NA; CDR3: CASSWGRARYNEQFF; DNA: TGTGCCAGCAGTTGGGGGAGGGCGAGGTACAATGAGCAGTTCTTC
V: TRBV7-6; D: TRBD2; J: TRBJ2-1; size: NA; CDR3: CASSLYFELREVRNEQFF; DNA: TGTGCCAGCAGCTTATATTTCGAGTTGCGGGAGGTCCGTAATGAGCAGTTCTTC
V: TRBV7-6; D: NA; J: TRBJ2-1; size: NA; CDR3: CASSPSNYNEQFF; DNA: TGTGCCAGCAGCCCCTCTAACTACAATGAGCAGTTCTTC
V: TRBV7-9; D: NA; J: TRBJ2-5; size: NA; CDR3: CASSLASGVQETQYF; DNA: TGTGCCAGCAGCTTAGCCTCGGGGGTCCAAGAGACCCAGTACTTC
V: TRBV7-9; D: NA; J: TRBJ2-1; size: NA; CDR3: CASSPWGLGEQFF; DNA: TGTGCCAGCAGCCCTTGGGGTCTGGGGGAGCAGTTCTTC